This TCR beta chain was sequenced in a study of shared clonotypes between healthy human individuals. Naive CD8 cells lacked CD45RO, underwent positive selection for CCR7 and left out terminally differentiated effector memory CD45RA+ cells. Study findings and constraints: Generation of non-shared clonotypes was less probable than generation of clonotypes shared by all four donors.

After removal of 2 bases from V and 5 bases from J, the junction contained 2 bases not matched to a gene. This CDR3 region has 13 residues. CDR1 and CDR2 (germline): SGHNT, YYREEE (reference sequence). Remarks on this clone: The target antigen is unknown.

The authors split each subset's genomic DNA evenly across several immunoSEQ plates. Sequencing used immunoSEQ multiplex PCR; TCRdb keeps in-frame clones, though not all of them. The table shows 560,000 or so clones, with 90% to 97% occurring only once. This sequence was found in a woman in her twenties or thirties in good health. The sequenced sample consisted of naive CD8+ T cells sorted from blood. The chain has TRBV5-4 and TRBJ1-1; 8 bases fit TRBD1. This CDR3 is CASSLTGGTEAFF. The CDR3 DNA reads as TGTGCCAGCAGCTTAACAGGGGGAACTGAAGCTTTCTTT. The full variable domain, its missing parts supplied by reference TRBV5-4 and TRBJ1-1, is ETGVTQSPTHLIKTRGQQVTLRCSSQSGHNTVSWYQQALGQGPQFIFQYYREEENGRGNFPPRFSGLQFPNYSSELNVNALELDDSALYLCASSLTGGTEAFFGQGTRLTVV.